The 11 T cell receptor beta chains reported below all come from one sample, sequenced in a study of technical replicates of blood from a few donors. The repertoire was sequenced with immunoSEQ multiplex PCR; TCRdb's copy has only in-frame clones and lacks some. This sample has 60,000 to 90,000 clones, with roughly 92% found just once. The material sequenced was T cells isolated from PBMCs. All receptors derive from a human donor in good health.

This clone has more than one count but fewer than ten. The chain carries TRBV7-3 and TRBJ2-7; 8 bases are a match to TRBD1. The CDR3 has 15 residues. CDR1 and CDR2 from the germline V gene are SGHTA and FQGTGA. After removal of 5 bases from V and 4 bases from J, the junction contained 10 bases not matched to a gene. As DNA, the CDR3 is TGTGCCAGCAGCCCCGGACAGGGTTGGGGGTACGAGCAGTACTTC. This codes for CASSPGQGWGYEQYF. Full variable domain (outside the CDR3, taken from reference TRBV7-3 and TRBJ2-7): GAGVSQTPSNKVTEKGKYVELRCDPISGHTALYWYRQSLGQGPEFLIYFQGTGAADDSGLPNDRFFAVRPEGSVSTLKIQRTERGDSAVYLCASSPGQGWGYEQYFGPGTRLTVT.

The V and J genes are TRBV27 and TRBJ1-1; 11 bases line up with TRBD1. Germline trimming cut 5 bases from V and 6 bases from J; bases unmatched to any gene: 5. This CDR3 is built from 14 residues. CDR1 is MNHEY, CDR2 SMNVEV, per germline (reference sequence). CDR3 loop: CASSADRGQAEAFF. The CDR3 nucleotides read TGTGCCAGCAGTGCGGACAGGGGGCAAGCTGAAGCTTTCTTT.

The count of this clone is one. The rearrangement uses TRBV6-5 and TRBJ2-3; D gene ambiguous. V lost 0 bases, J lost 0 bases, and 4 bases lay in between. Germline V gene sequence: CDR1 MNHEY, CDR2 SVGAGI. This CDR3 has 14 residues. CDR3 region: CASSYSTSTDTQYF. CDR3 DNA sequence: TGTGCCAGCAGTTACTCCACTAGCACAGATACGCAGTATTTT.

This chain joins TRBV11-3 and TRBJ2-3; perhaps TRBD2 as D (5 bases). Trimming removed 3 bases at V and 4 bases at J, with 8 bases between. The CDR3 has 13 amino acids. The germline V gene has CDR1 SGHNT and CDR2 YENEEA. The CDR3 bases are TGTGCCAGCAGCTTCCGGGATCCAGATACGCAGTATTTT. It yields the protein CASSFRDPDTQYF.

The chain combines TRBV2 with TRBJ1-2; 9 bases fit TRBD1. The ends lost 5 bases at V and 3 bases at J; junction bases unmatched: 1. CDR3 size: 13 residues. Germline lookup yields CDR1 SNHLY and CDR2 FYNNEI. The CDR3 sequence is CASSWDRDYGYTF. CDR3 nucleotide sequence: TGTGCCAGCAGTTGGGACAGGGACTATGGCTACACCTTC.

V and J are TRBV28 and TRBJ2-7; 11 bases line up with TRBD2. Germline-derived CDR1 and CDR2 are MDHEN and SYDVKM. The CDR3 extends over 15 amino acids. V was pared by 6 bases and J by 6 bases, with 10 bases of the junction left unmatched. CDR3 protein: CASRRGKTSGIEQYF. CDR3 DNA: TGTGCCAGCAGGCGGGGAAAGACTAGCGGGATCGAGCAGTACTTC.

The chain links TRBV25-1 to TRBJ2-7; D is ambiguous. Germline V CDR1 and CDR2: MGHDK, SYGVNS. This CDR3 is built from 13 residues. Trimming took off 2 bases at V and 1 base at J, with 6 bases between the two ends. The CDR3 is CASSEQNSYEQYF. CDR3 DNA sequence: TGTGCCAGCAGTGAACAGAATTCCTACGAGCAGTACTTC.

This chain joins TRBV9 and TRBJ2-2; D ambiguous. The germline V gene has CDR1 SGDLS and CDR2 YYNGEE. Trimming removed 3 bases at V and 6 bases at J, with 12 bases between. The CDR3 is 14 amino acids. CDR3 in amino acids: CASSADSFPGELFF. The CDR3, as DNA: TGTGCCAGCAGCGCAGATTCGTTTCCCGGGGAGCTGTTTTTT.

V usage is TRBV15 and J usage is TRBJ2-3; D is unresolved. CDR1 and CDR2 (germline): LNHNV, YYDKDF (reference sequence). This CDR3 contains 17 residues. The ends were cut back, 1 base at V and 1 base at J, with 15 bases in the middle. CDR3 sequence: CATSRAPLTPGTDTQYF. CDR3 nucleotides: TGTGCCACCAGCAGAGCCCCCCTTACTCCTGGCACAGATACGCAGTATTTT. Using reference TRBV15 and TRBJ2-3 for the parts outside the CDR3, the full variable domain is DAMVIQNPRYQVTQFGKPVTLSCSQTLNHNVMYWYQQKSSQAPKLLFHYYDKDFNNEADTPDNFQSRRPNTSFCFLDIRSPGLGDTAMYLCATSRAPLTPGTDTQYFGPGTRLTVL.

The chain employs TRBV4-3 and TRBJ2-1, with D hard to call. Deletions cut 4 bases from V and 2 bases from J, with 12 bases between. Germline loops: CDR1 LGHNA, CDR2 YSLEER. This CDR3 is 15 amino acids long. CDR3: CASSRNAITYNEQFF. CDR3 DNA: TGCGCCAGCAGCCGTAACGCTATTACCTACAATGAGCAGTTCTTC.

The rearrangement uses TRBV6-5 and TRBJ2-3, with a tentative D call TRBD2 (5 bases). V lost 2 bases and J 10 bases, leaving 13 bases between the germline ends. The CDR3 sequence is 13 residues long. Germline loops: CDR1 MNHEY, CDR2 SVGAGI. The CDR3 loop reads CASSYVLSGAQYF. CDR3 coding DNA: TGTGCCAGCAGTTACGTCCTCAGCGGAGCGCAGTATTTT.